These 30 T cell receptor beta chains came from one sample sequenced in a study of cytomegalovirus exposure and HLA in healthy donors. The PCR had 60 Vbeta and 13 Jbeta primers. Here immunoSEQ multiplex PCR was the method, and the copy in TCRdb shows in-frame clones only, minus some. The repertoire consists of 30,000 to 45,000 clones, with approximately 82% occurring once and the leading ten covering roughly 4%. Sequenced sample: PBMCs. Receptor source: a woman aged 18-29 years in good health and CMV-seronegative.

The chain uses TRBV7-2 and TRBJ1-4; D is uncertain. Germline assignment: CDR1 SGHTA and CDR2 FQGNSA. CDR3 length: 11 amino acids. The germline V and J ends were trimmed by 4 bases and 6 bases, with 3 bases remaining between them. DNA for the CDR3: TGTGCCAGCAGCTCCTATGAAAAACTGTTTTTT. This encodes CASSSYEKLFF.

The chain is built from TRBV6-5 and TRBJ1-1, with 8 bases matching TRBD1. The length of the CDR3 is 14 residues. Germline CDR1 MNHEY, CDR2 SVGAGI. Trimming removed 7 bases from V and 1 base from J; junction bases left unmatched: 5. The CDR3 nucleotides are TGTGCCAGCACCAAACAGGGGGGGAACACTGAAGCTTTCTTT. Protein sequence: CASTKQGGNTEAFF.

The chain joins TRBV2 to TRBJ1-3, with D perhaps TRBD1 (5 bases). Trimming removed 6 bases from V and 1 base from J, with 10 bases in between. There are 14 residues in the CDR3. The germline V gene encodes CDR1 SNHLY and CDR2 FYNNEI. Written as DNA, the CDR3 is TGTGCCAGCAGACCAGACAGATCTGGAAACACCATATATTTT. Its translation is CASRPDRSGNTIYF.

About this clone: Other DNA variants within this sample encode the same CDR3. The V and J genes are TRBV6-1 and TRBJ2-3; TRBD1 aligns across 7 bases. Trimming at V came to 3 bases and at J to 7 bases, leaving 7 bases not matched to a gene. The germline gives CDR1 MNHNS, CDR2 SASEGT. CDR3 length equals 14 residues. The CDR3 coding sequence is TGTGCCAGCAGTGATTGGGACAGACAAAATACGCAGTATTTT. This gives the protein CASSDWDRQNTQYF.

The chain employs TRBV5-8 and TRBJ2-2; possibly TRBD2 for D (5 bases). This CDR3 has 15 amino acids. Trimming took off 7 bases at V and 2 bases at J, with 15 bases between the two ends. Looked up from germline, CDR1 is SGHTS and CDR2 is YDEGEE. The CDR3 spells CASRGKQINTGELFF. Written as DNA, the CDR3 is TGTGCCAGCCGGGGAAAACAGATAAACACCGGGGAGCTGTTTTTT.

J is TRBJ2-1 and V is TRBV12-5, with 14 nucleotides matching TRBD2. The germline CDR1 and CDR2 sequences are LGHNT and FRNRAP. This CDR3 has 15 residues. After removal of 5 bases from V and 8 bases from J, the junction contained 5 bases not matched to a gene. The DNA of the CDR3 is TGTGCTAGTGGTCCTGGGACTAGCGGGAGCCATGAGCAGTTCTTC. Translating gives CASGPGTSGSHEQFF.

This sequence joins TRBV18 and TRBJ2-1; 7 positions match TRBD1. CDR3 size: 13 residues. The V gene's germline CDR1 is KGHSH and CDR2 LQKENI. With V trimmed by 4 bases and J by 5 bases, 2 bases remained unmatched. CDR3 bases: TGTGCCAGCTCACGGGGACAGAACAATGAGCAGTTCTTC. Its protein product is CASSRGQNNEQFF.

The V call is TRBV10-1, the J call TRBJ1-5; D is perhaps TRBD1 (6 bases). The CDR3 covers 18 residues. Trimming removed 4 bases from V and 4 bases from J, with 23 bases in between. Germline CDR1 is WNHNN and CDR2 is SYGVQD (reference sequence). The CDR3 coding sequence is TGCGCCAGCAGTGTCCTTTTGAACGGACAGAGTGGTAATCAGCCCCAGCATTTT. As protein: CASSVLLNGQSGNQPQHF.

With respect to this clone: Germline is not matched at one junction end, which may reflect a read error. As DNA, the CDR3 is TGTGCCAGCAGCGTGGGACAGGGGTATGACTATGGCTACGCCTTC. Protein sequence: CASSVGQGYDYGYAF. This chain connects TRBV9 to TRBJ1-2; 10 bases are shared with TRBD1. CDR3 length equals 15 residues. CDR1 is SGDLS, CDR2 YYNGEE, per germline.

This sequence joins TRBV7-6 and TRBJ1-3; perhaps TRBD1 as D (6 bases). Germline V gene data show CDR1 as SGHVS and CDR2 as FNYEAQ. This CDR3 spans 14 amino acids. V gave up 6 bases and J gave up 3 bases, with 12 bases separating them. As DNA, the CDR3 is TGTGCCAGCAGTTTAACAGGGTTTGGAAACACCATATATTTT. Translation gives CASSLTGFGNTIYF.

V gene TRBV15 combines with J gene TRBJ2-7; 8 bases line up with TRBD2. This CDR3 region has 16 residues. Trimming cost V 0 bases and J 4 bases; bases outside gene matches: 8. Germline CDR1 reads LNHNV; CDR2 reads YYDKDF (reference sequence). CDR3 region: CATSRDPGGFEYEQYF. The CDR3, as DNA: TGTGCCACCAGCAGAGACCCGGGAGGGTTTGAATACGAGCAGTACTTC.

To note about this clone: A junction end diverges from the germline sequence, so it may reflect a read error. V and J are TRBV5-1 and TRBJ1-5, with D unclear. The CDR3 spans 15 residues. The V gene's germline CDR1 is SGHRS and CDR2 YFSETQ. In DNA, the CDR3 is TGCGCCAGCAGCTTGGTCGGAGGTGGGGATCAGCCCCAGAATTTT. Its translation is CASSLVGGGDQPQNF.

V and J are TRBV11-2 and TRBJ2-3; 7 positions agree with TRBD2. Germline loops: CDR1 SGHAT, CDR2 FQNNGV. The CDR3 has 15 residues. With V trimmed by 3 bases and J by 6 bases, 9 bases remained unmatched. The CDR3: CASSLLGGVRDTQYF. The CDR3, as DNA: TGTGCCAGCAGCTTGTTGGGGGGGGTTCGGGATACGCAGTATTTT.

The chain links TRBV28 to TRBJ2-2, with a weak D call TRBD1 (5 bases). With 6 bases removed from V and 3 bases from J, the gap between germline ends came to 14 bases. Germline CDR1 and CDR2: MDHEN and SYDVKM. The CDR3 contains 15 residues. The CDR3 DNA sequence: TGTGCCAGCAGAGGAAGGGGAACGGACACCGGGGAGCTGTTTTTT. Translated, it gives CASRGRGTDTGELFF.

This clone was recorded once. This chain connects TRBV7-8 to TRBJ2-3; 10 bases agree with TRBD2. Germline V gene lookup returns CDR1 SGHVS and CDR2 FQNEAQ. The CDR3 runs 13 residues. Unmatched junction bases numbered 6, after V lost 0 bases and J lost 15 bases. The CDR3 spells CASSLASGLASYF. The CDR3 DNA is TGTGCCAGCAGCTTAGCCTCGGGACTAGCGTCATATTTT.

The rearrangement uses TRBV10-3 and TRBJ1-2, with 7 bases fitting TRBD1. Germline CDR1 and CDR2: ENHRY and SYGVKD. This CDR3 is 15 amino acids long. J lost 7 bases, V lost 2 bases, and 10 bases had no gene match. CDR3 residues: CAISETGADSTGYTF. DNA of the CDR3: TGTGCCATCAGTGAGACAGGGGCCGATTCGACTGGCTACACCTTC.

The rearrangement uses TRBV28 and TRBJ2-2; no reliable D call. The CDR3 is 15 amino acids. Germline CDR1 reads MDHEN; CDR2 reads SYDVKM. V lost 2 bases and J 0 bases, leaving 7 bases between the germline ends. CDR3: CASSLGVTNTGELFF. The CDR3 DNA follows: TGTGCCAGCAGTTTAGGAGTCACGAACACCGGGGAGCTGTTTTTT.

This clone appeared once. This chain uses TRBV5-1 with TRBJ1-2, with TRBD1 as a possible D gene (5 bases). Germline loops: CDR1 SGHRS, CDR2 YFSETQ. This CDR3 comprises 13 residues. V lost 3 bases to trimming and J lost 7 bases, with 13 bases between them. The chain's CDR3 is CASSSDGTCGYTF. As DNA, the CDR3 is TGCGCCAGCAGCTCGGACGGGACTTGTGGCTACACCTTC.

This clone was seen only a few times. This sequence joins TRBV30 and TRBJ1-2, with 8 bases that match TRBD1. The ends lost 2 bases at V and 7 bases at J; junction bases unmatched: 6. The CDR3 sequence is 13 residues long. The germline gives CDR1 GTSNPN, CDR2 SVGIG (reference sequence). In nucleotides, the CDR3 is TGTGCCTGGAGTTCGACAGGGGTTTTTGGCTACACCTTC. Its translation: CAWSSTGVFGYTF. The whole variable domain, remainder taken from reference TRBV30 and TRBJ1-2, is SQTIHQWPATLVQPVGSPLSLECTVEGTSNPNLYWYRQAAGRGLQLLFYSVGIGQISSEVPQNLSASRPQDRQFILSSKKLLLSDSGFYLCAWSSTGVFGYTFGSGTRLTVV.

Turning to this clone: One end of the junction is discordant with germline, which a read error may explain. This chain joins TRBV7-9 and TRBJ2-7; 9 nucleotides match TRBD1. The CDR3 is 15 amino acids. Germline V gene sequence: CDR1 SEHNR, CDR2 FQNEAQ (reference sequence). CDR3 in DNA: TGTTCCAGCAGCTTAGACAGGGGGGGGTTCTACGAGCAGTACTTC. This translates into CSSSLDRGGFYEQYF.

The rearrangement joins TRBV7-6 to TRBJ2-7, with 7 bases identical to TRBD1. With V trimmed by 6 bases and J by 4 bases, 6 bases remained unmatched. The germline V gene encodes CDR1 SGHVS and CDR2 FNYEAQ. The CDR3 is made up of 13 amino acids. CDR3 sequence (DNA): TGTGCCAGCAGAGAGACAGGGAGATACGAGCAGTACTTC. Translating gives CASRETGRYEQYF.

This clone was observed a handful of times. Here the CDR3 reads CASSSWGGNTDTQYF. DNA of the CDR3: TGTGCCAGCAGCTCGTGGGGCGGGAACACAGATACGCAGTATTTT. This chain links TRBV9 with TRBJ2-3, with D perhaps matching TRBD2 (6 bases). The CDR3 sequence is 15 residues long. CDR1 and CDR2 from the germline V gene are SGDLS and YYNGEE. V was trimmed by 4 bases and J by 2 bases, leaving 14 bases between them.

This chain joins TRBV27 and TRBJ1-2; 9 nucleotides agree with TRBD1. The CDR3 is made up of 17 amino acids. The trim removed 5 bases at V and 5 bases at J, leaving 15 bases unmatched. Germline-derived CDR1 and CDR2 are MNHEY and SMNVEV (reference sequence). The CDR3 sequence is CASSPPGQGVGLYGYTF. CDR3 DNA sequence: TGTGCCAGCAGTCCCCCGGGACAGGGAGTCGGCCTTTATGGCTACACCTTC.

The chain links TRBV5-4 to TRBJ2-5, with no clear D. The end of the DNA fits TRBJ2-7 better, so the J call may be wrong. The CDR3 is 13 residues long. Germline loops: CDR1 SGHNT, CDR2 YYREEE (reference sequence). The CDR3: CASSSGLSYEQYF. The DNA for the CDR3 is TGTGCCAGCAGCTCCGGGTTGTCCTACGAGCAGTACTTC.

CDR3 residues: CASVRTGTGNTIYF. The CDR3 nucleotides are TGTGCCAGCGTCAGGACAGGGACTGGAAACACCATATATTTT. The chain has TRBV6-1 and TRBJ1-3; 8 bases line up with TRBD1. The CDR3 covers 14 residues. Per germline, CDR1 MNHNS and CDR2 SASEGT. The J segment lost 2 bases and the V segment lost 8 bases, leaving 5 bases of the junction unmatched.

The J gene is TRBJ1-2, the V gene TRBV14, with 9 bases matching TRBD1. The ends lost 2 bases at V and 1 base at J; junction bases unmatched: 5. Germline values: CDR1 SGHDN, CDR2 FVKESK. The CDR3 contains 16 residues. The DNA for the CDR3 is TGTGCCAGCAGCCAAATCCGGGACAGGGTTAACTATGGCTACACCTTC. Amino acids: CASSQIRDRVNYGYTF.

This clone was observed a few times. The CDR3 loop reads CASSRDTQEQYF. The CDR3 DNA reads TGTGCCAGCAGCAGGGACACTCAGGAGCAGTACTTC. The chain recombines TRBV5-6 with TRBJ2-7; D may be TRBD1 (6 bases). This CDR3 region has 12 residues. Trimming took off 4 bases at V and 7 bases at J, with 12 bases between the two ends. Looked up from germline, CDR1 is SGHDT and CDR2 is YYEEEE.

The chain links TRBV7-3 to TRBJ2-1; 14 bases line up with TRBD2. V lost 5 bases, J lost 10 bases, and 7 bases stayed unmatched. The CDR3 covers 15 residues. Looked up from germline, CDR1 is SGHTA and CDR2 is FQGTGA. CDR3 sequence reads: CASSLGLAGGREQFF. The CDR3 bases are TGTGCCAGCAGCCTAGGACTAGCGGGGGGTAGGGAGCAGTTCTTC.

As regards this clone: The junction departs from germline at one end; a sequencing error may be responsible. The chain links TRBV7-9 to TRBJ2-3, with D possibly being TRBD2 (6 bases). The CDR3 runs to 15 residues. The V gene's germline CDR1 is SEHNR and CDR2 FQNEAQ (reference sequence). Written as DNA, the CDR3 is TGTTCCAGCAGCCTCAAGAGCGGGCGGACAGATACGCAGTATTTT. Protein: CSSSLKSGRTDTQYF.

In DNA, the CDR3 is TGTGCCAGCAGCCAAGATCTTGGCTTGGGGACAGGGGAAAATGAGCAGTTCTTC. Translating it yields CASSQDLGLGTGENEQFF. The chain employs TRBV14 and TRBJ2-1, with TRBD1 identical over 10 bases. CDR1 and CDR2 from the germline V gene are SGHDN and FVKESK. Trimming at V came to 0 bases and at J to 7 bases, leaving 12 bases not matched to a gene. CDR3 length equals 18 residues.